The sequence of this T cell receptor beta chain was determined in a study of blood T cell repertoires in COVID-19. The germline CDR1 and CDR2 sequences are MNHEY and SMNVEV (reference sequence). This CDR3 has 15 residues. The V end lost 5 bases, the J end lost 1 base, and 13 bases lay between the germline ends. Original data processing: Using reference gene primer amplification, nucleated cell counts were estimated. Repertoires were generated with immunoSEQ multiplex PCR, while TCRdb's copy carries only in-frame clones and drops some. The V and J calls and the clone size are those of that table, but D and trimming were determined from the DNA. The sample records about 38,000 clones, 87% being singletons.

This sequence was found in a human donor in a cohort sampled during active COVID-19. The chain recombines TRBV27 with TRBJ2-3; no clear D gene. Sequencing input: peripheral blood. For the CDR3, the DNA is TGTGCCAGCAGTGTCTCAGGCCTGGGCACAGATACGCAGTATTTT. As protein: CASSVSGLGTDTQYF.